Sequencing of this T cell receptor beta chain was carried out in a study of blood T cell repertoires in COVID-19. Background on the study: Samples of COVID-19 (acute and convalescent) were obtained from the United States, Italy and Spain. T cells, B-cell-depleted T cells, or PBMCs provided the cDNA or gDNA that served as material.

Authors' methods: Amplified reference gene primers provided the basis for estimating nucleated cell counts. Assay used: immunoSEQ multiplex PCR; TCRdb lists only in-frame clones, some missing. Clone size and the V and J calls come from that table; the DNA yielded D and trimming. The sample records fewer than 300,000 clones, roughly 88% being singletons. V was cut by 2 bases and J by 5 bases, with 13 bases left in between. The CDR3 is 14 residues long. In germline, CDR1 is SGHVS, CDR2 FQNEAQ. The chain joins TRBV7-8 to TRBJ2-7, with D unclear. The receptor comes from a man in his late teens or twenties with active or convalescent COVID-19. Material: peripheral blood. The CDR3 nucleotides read TGTGCCAGCAGCTTATTGGGCAGATCCCACGAGCAGTACTTC. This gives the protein CASSLLGRSHEQYF.